The T cell receptor beta chain described here comes from a study of T cell responses to AZD1222 COVID-19 vaccine. As for the study in general: Recipients boosted at about 4 weeks or about 12 weeks are pooled. Overall study results and limits: None of the repertoires were sampled until the peak T cell response had passed.

As for this clone: Antigen unknown.

Trimming took off 5 bases at V and 5 bases at J, with 10 bases between the two ends. The length of the CDR3 is 13 residues. Germline CDR1 reads LGHNA; CDR2 reads YNFKEQ. TCRdb's copy holds only in-frame clones and misses some; the assay was immunoSEQ multiplex PCR. The table has about 120,000 clones, about 90% seen once. The clonotype was recovered from an adult in good health. Sequencing used peripheral blood, obtained on day 0 of AZD1222 vaccination. The genes are TRBV4-2 and TRBJ2-1; D gene uncertain. The CDR3 bases are TGTGCCAGCAGCTTCGGACCGAACAATGAGCAGTTCTTC. Translating gives CASSFGPNNEQFF.